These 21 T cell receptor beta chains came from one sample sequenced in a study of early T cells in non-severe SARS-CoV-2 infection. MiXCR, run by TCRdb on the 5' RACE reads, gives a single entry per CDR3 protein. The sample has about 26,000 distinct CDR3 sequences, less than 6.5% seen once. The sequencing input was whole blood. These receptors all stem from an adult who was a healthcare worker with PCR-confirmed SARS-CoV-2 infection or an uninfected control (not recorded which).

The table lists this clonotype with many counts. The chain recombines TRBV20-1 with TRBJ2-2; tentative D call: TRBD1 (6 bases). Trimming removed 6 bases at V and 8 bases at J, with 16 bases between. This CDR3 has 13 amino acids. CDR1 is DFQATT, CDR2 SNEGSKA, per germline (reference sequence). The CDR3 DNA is TGCAGTGCGCAGGGGCCTGTAGGGGGGGAGCTGTTTTTT. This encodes CSAQGPVGGELFF.

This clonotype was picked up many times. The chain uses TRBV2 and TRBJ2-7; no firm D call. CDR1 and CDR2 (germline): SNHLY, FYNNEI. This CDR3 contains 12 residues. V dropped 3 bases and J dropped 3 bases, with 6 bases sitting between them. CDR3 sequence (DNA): TGTGCCAGCAGTGAGGTCCGCTACGAGCAGTACTTC. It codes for CASSEVRYEQYF.

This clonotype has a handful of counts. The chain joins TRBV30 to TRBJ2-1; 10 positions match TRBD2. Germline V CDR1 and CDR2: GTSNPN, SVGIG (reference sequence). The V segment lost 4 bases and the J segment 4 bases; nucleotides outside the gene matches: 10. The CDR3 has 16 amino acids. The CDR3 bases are TGTGCCTGGACCCCTCCGAGCGGGGGGGCATACAATGAGCAGTTCTTC. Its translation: CAWTPPSGGAYNEQFF.

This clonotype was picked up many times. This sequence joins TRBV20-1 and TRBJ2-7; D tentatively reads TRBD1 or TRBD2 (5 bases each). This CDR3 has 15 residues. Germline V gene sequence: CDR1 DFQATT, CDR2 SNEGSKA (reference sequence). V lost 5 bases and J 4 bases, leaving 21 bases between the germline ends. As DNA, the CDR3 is TGCAGTGCTGCCCCTGAGAGGGCGAGGGGATACGAGCAGTACTTC. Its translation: CSAAPERARGYEQYF.

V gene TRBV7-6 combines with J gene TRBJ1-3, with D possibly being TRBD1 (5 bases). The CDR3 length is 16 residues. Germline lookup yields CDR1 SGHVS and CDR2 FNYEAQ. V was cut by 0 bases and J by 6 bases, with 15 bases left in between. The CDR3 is CASSLAGIGEENTIYF. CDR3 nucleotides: TGTGCCAGCAGCTTAGCGGGCATAGGGGAGGAAAACACCATATATTTT.

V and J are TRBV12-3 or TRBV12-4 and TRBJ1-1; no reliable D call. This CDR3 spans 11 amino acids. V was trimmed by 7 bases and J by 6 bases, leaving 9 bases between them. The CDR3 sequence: CASTNYAEAFF. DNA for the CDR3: TGTGCCAGCACCAATTACGCTGAAGCTTTCTTT.

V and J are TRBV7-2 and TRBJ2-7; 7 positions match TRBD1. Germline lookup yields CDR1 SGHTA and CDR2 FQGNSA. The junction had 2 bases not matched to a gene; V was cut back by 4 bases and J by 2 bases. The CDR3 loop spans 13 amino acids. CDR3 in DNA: TGTGCCAGCAGCTCGACAGGGCCCTACGAGCAGTACTTC. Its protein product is CASSSTGPYEQYF.

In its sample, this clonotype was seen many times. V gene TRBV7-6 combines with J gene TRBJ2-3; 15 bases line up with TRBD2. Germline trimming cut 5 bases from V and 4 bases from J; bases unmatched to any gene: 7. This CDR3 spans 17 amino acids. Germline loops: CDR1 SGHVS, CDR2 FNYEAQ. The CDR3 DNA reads TGTGCCAGCAGCCTTGGACTAGCGGGGGGGCCGCCAGATACGCAGTATTTT. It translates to CASSLGLAGGPPDTQYF.

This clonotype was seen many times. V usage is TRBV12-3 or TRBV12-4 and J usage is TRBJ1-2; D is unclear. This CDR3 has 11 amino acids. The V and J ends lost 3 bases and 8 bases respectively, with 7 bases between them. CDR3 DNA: TGTGCCAGCAGTTTTCGGGAGGGCTACACCTTC. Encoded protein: CASSFREGYTF.

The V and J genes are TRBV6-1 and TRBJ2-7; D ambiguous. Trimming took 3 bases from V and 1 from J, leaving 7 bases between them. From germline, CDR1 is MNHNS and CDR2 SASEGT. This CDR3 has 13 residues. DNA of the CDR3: TGTGCCAGCAGTGACTACCAGTCCTACGAGCAGTACTTC. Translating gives CASSDYQSYEQYF.

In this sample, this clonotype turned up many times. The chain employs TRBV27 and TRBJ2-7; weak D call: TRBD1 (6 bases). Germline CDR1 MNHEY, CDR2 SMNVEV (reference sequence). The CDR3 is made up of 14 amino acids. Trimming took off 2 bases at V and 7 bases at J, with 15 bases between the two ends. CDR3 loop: CASSLSQGTGEQYF. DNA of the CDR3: TGTGCCAGCAGTTTAAGTCAGGGGACGGGGGAGCAGTACTTC.

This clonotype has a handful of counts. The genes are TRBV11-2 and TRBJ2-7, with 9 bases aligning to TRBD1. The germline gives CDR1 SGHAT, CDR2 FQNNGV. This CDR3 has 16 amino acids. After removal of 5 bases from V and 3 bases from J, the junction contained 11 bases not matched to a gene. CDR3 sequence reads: CASSAAGDRVSYEQYF. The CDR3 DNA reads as TGTGCCAGCAGCGCAGCCGGGGACAGGGTAAGCTACGAGCAGTACTTC.

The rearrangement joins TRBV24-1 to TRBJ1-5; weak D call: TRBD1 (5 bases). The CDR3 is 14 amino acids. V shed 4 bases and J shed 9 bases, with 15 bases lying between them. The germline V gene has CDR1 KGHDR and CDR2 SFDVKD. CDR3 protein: CATSDSGAYWPQHF. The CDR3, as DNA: TGTGCCACCAGTGACTCCGGGGCTTATTGGCCCCAGCATTTT.

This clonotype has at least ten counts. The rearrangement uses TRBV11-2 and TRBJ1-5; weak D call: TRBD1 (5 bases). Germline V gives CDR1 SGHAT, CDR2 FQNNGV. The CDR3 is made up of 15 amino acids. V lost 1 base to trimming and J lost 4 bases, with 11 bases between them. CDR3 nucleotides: TGTGCCAGCAGCTTAGGGGCTGGGGGTAATCAGCCCCAGCATTTT. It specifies CASSLGAGGNQPQHF. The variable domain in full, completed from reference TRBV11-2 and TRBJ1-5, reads EAGVAQSPRYKIIEKRQSVAFWCNPISGHATLYWYQQILGQGPKLLIQFQNNGVVDDSQLPKDRFSAERLKGVDSTLKIQPAKLEDSAVYLCASSLGAGGNQPQHFGDGTRLSIL.

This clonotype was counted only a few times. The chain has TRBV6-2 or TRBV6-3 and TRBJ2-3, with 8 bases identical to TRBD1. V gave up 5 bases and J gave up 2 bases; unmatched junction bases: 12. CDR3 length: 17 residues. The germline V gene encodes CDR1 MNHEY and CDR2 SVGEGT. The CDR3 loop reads CASSEFQGTGHTDTQYF. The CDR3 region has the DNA TGTGCCAGCAGTGAGTTCCAGGGGACAGGCCACACAGATACGCAGTATTTT.

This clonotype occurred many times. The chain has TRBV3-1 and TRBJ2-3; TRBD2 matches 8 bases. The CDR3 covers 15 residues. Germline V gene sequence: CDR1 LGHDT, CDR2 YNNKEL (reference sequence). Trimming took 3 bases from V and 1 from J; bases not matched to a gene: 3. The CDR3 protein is CASSHRGGGTDTQYF. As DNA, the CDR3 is TGTGCCAGCAGCCACCGGGGGGGAGGCACAGATACGCAGTATTTT.

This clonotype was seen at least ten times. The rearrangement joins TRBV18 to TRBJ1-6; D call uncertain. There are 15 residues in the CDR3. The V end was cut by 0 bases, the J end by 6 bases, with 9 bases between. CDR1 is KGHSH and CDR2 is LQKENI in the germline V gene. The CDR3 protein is CASSPPVGSNSPLHF. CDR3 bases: TGTGCCAGCTCACCACCGGTTGGGAGTAATTCACCCCTCCACTTT. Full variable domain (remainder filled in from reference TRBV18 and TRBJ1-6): NAGVMQNPRHLVRRRGQEARLRCSPMKGHSHVYWYRQLPEEGLKFMVYLQKENIIDESGMPKERFSAEFPKEGPSILRIQQVVRGDSAAYFCASSPPVGSNSPLHFGNGTRLTVT.

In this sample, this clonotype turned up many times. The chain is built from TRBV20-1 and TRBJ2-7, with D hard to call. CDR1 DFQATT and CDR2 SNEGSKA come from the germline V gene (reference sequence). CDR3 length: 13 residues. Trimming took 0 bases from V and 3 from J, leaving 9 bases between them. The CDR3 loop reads CSARDTVNYEQYF. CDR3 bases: TGCAGTGCTAGAGATACAGTGAACTACGAGCAGTACTTC.

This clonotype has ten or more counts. In DNA form, the CDR3 reads TGCAGCGTTATGGGCAGAACCTACGAGCAGTACTTC. It is translated as CSVMGRTYEQYF. The chain joins TRBV29-1 to TRBJ2-7; D gene uncertain. This CDR3 comprises 12 residues. Trimming cost V 5 bases and J 2 bases, with 10 bases left between them. Per germline, CDR1 SQVTM and CDR2 ANQGSEA.

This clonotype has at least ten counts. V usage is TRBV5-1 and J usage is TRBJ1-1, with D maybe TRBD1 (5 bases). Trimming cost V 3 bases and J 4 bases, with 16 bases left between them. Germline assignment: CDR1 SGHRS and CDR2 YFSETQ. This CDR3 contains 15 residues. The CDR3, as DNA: TGCGCCAGCAGCTACCGAGGGACGGCGGGCACTGAAGCTTTCTTT. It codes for CASSYRGTAGTEAFF.

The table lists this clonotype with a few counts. As DNA, the CDR3 is TGTGCCAGCAGCGCGAGACTAGCGGGGAACAATGAGCAGTTCTTC. The encoded protein is CASSARLAGNNEQFF. The V call is TRBV9, the J call TRBJ2-1; 11 positions match TRBD2. Per the germline V gene, CDR1 is SGDLS and CDR2 is YYNGEE. The CDR3 has 15 amino acids. The V and J ends lost 3 bases and 5 bases, in that order; junction bases with no gene match: 4.